This TCR beta chain was sequenced for a study of blood T cell repertoires in COVID-19. Study-wide context: Samples of COVID-19 (acute and convalescent) were obtained from the United States, Italy and Spain. PBMCs, B-cell-depleted T cells, or T cells provided the cDNA or gDNA that made up the material.

Per the original methods: Estimated nucleated cell counts came from reference gene primer amplification. Clones were sequenced by immunoSEQ multiplex PCR, and TCRdb holds only the in-frame ones, with some missing. V, J and clone size reflect that table, while D and trimming were determined from the DNA. The data contain under 50,000 clones, roughly 84% of them singletons. V lost 2 bases to trimming and J lost 3 bases; unmatched junction nucleotides: 8. The CDR3 contains 16 residues. Germline V gene sequence: CDR1 LNHDA, CDR2 SQIVND (reference sequence). The rearrangement links TRBV19 to TRBJ2-7, with 9 bases lining up with TRBD1. This clonotype was obtained from a man aged 50 to 59 with active COVID-19. The sequenced sample was peripheral blood. CDR3 sequence reads: CASSIKGTGIIYEQYF. In DNA, the CDR3 is TGTGCCAGTAGTATAAAGGGGACAGGGATTATCTACGAGCAGTACTTC.